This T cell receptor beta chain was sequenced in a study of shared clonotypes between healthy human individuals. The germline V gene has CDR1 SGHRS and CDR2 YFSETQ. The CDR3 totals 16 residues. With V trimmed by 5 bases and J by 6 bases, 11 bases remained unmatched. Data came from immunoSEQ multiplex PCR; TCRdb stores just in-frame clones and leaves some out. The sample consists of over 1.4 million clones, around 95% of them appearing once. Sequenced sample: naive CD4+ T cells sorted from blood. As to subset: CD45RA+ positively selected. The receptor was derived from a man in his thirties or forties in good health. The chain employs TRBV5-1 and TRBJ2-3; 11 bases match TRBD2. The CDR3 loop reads CASSQTLAGGDDTQYF. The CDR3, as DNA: TGCGCCAGCAGTCAAACTTTAGCGGGAGGGGATGATACGCAGTATTTT.